This note documents a single TCR beta chain sequence. The CDR3 covers 14 residues. V lost 4 bases and J 5 bases, leaving 12 bases between the germline ends. CDR1 is SGHTA, CDR2 FQGNSA, per germline. Here immunoSEQ multiplex PCR was the method, and the copy in TCRdb shows in-frame clones only, minus some. The sample yields about 60,000 clones, 86% seen once. The record originates from a study of OX40 agonist ivuxolimab in advanced cancers. Study details: Patients receiving dose escalation had hepatocellular carcinoma, melanoma, renal cell or head and neck cancer. Mean age roughly 65 years, range about 23 to 80; about 85% male.

V and J are TRBV7-2 and TRBJ2-1; tentative D call: TRBD2 (5 bases). Sequencing used CD4+ or CD8+ T cells sorted from blood, obtained in a trial of the OX40 agonist ivuxolimab. The sequence was collected from an adult with an advanced solid tumor such as melanoma, head and neck, liver or kidney cancer. The CDR3 sequence is CASSSGGSDNEQFF. The CDR3 DNA sequence: TGTGCCAGCAGCTCCGGTGGGAGTGACAATGAGCAGTTCTTC. Drawing the rest from reference TRBV7-2 and TRBJ2-1, the complete variable domain is GAGVSQSPSNKVTEKGKDVELRCDPISGHTALYWYRQSLGQGLEFLIYFQGNSAPDKSGLPSDRFSAERTGGSVSTLTIQRTQQEDSAVYLCASSSGGSDNEQFFGPGTRLTVL.